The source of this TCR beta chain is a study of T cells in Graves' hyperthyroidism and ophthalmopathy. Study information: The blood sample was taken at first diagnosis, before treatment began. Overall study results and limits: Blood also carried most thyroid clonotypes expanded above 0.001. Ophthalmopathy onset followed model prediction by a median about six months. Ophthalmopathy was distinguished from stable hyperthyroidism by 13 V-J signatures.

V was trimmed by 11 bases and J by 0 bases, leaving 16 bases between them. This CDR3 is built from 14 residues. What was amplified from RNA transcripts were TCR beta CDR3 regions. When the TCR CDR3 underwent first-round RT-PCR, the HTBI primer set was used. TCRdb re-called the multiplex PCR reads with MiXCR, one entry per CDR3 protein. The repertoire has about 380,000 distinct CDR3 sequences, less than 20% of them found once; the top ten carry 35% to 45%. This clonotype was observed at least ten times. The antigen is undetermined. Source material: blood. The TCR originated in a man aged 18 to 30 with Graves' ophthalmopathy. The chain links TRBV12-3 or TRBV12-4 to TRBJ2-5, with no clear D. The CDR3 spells CASPSCQYQETQYF. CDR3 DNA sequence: TGTGCCTCCCCCTCGTGCCAGTACCAAGAGACCCAGTACTTC.